Listed below are T cell receptor beta chains from one sample, sequenced in a study of human CD4 T cells and Enterobacteriaceae. The protocol was immunoSEQ multiplex PCR, while the TCRdb copy is restricted to in-frame clones and leaves out a portion. The table includes about 240 clones, 35% to 50% detected once. Sequenced sample: bacteria-reactive CD4+ T cells grown in culture. The receptors stem from a human donor in good health. CDR3s include the opening cysteine and the closing phenylalanine or tryptophan. A D gene is named only where the DNA matches it firmly. Clone size is stated in some rows and not others, as once, few, many or a class when expanded.

-	large	TRBV5-1	TRBJ1-1	TGCGCCAGCGGACTCCAGGAACAGGTAAACACTGAAGCTTTCTTT	CASGLQEQVNTEAFF
-	-	TRBV30	TRBJ1-1	TGTGCCTGGAATAGTTTTACAGGCTTAACTGAAGCTTTCTTT	CAWNSFTGLTEAFF
TRBD2	medium-sized	TRBV6-4	TRBJ2-1	TGTGCCAGCAGTGAGGCAGCGGGGGGTCTCAATGAGCAGTTCTTC	CASSEAAGGLNEQFF
TRBD1	-	TRBV28	TRBJ2-7	TGTGCCAGCAGTCGGACAGGGGGCAGGTACGAGCAGTACTTC	CASSRTGGRYEQYF
-	-	TRBV11-2	TRBJ1-1	TGTGCCAGCAGCCTAGCATCCCCCTATACGAACACTGAAGCTTTCTTT	CASSLASPYTNTEAFF
TRBD2	-	TRBV6-1	TRBJ2-5	TGTGCCAGCAGCGGACTAGCGGGTGGACGGACCCAGTACTTC	CASSGLAGGRTQYF
TRBD1	-	TRBV28	TRBJ1-2	TGTGCCAGCAGCTGGACAGGGGGCCGTAATGGCTACACCTTC	CASSWTGGRNGYTF
TRBD2	hyperexpanded	TRBV28	TRBJ2-5	TGTGCCAGCAGCGGACTAGCGGGTGGACGGACCCAGTACTTC	CASSGLAGGRTQYF
TRBD2	-	TRBV11-2	TRBJ2-5	TGTGCCAGCCGCTGTGGGGCGGGGGGGCGAGAGACCCAGTACTTC	CASRCGAGGRETQYF
TRBD2	few	TRBV5-5	TRBJ2-3	TGTGCCAGCAGCAACGGGGGGGGTCTGGTAGATACGCAGTATTTT	CASSNGGGLVDTQYF
TRBD1	few	TRBV6-1	TRBJ2-3	TGTGCCAGCAGTGTCGACAGGGGGCGCGGGACAGATACGCAGTATTTT	CASSVDRGRGTDTQYF
-	large	TRBV5-6	TRBJ1-6	TGTGCCAGCGGGGAACGGGTTCGGAATTCACCCCTCCACTTT	CASGERVRNSPLHF
TRBD2	-	TRBV11-2	TRBJ2-5	TGTGCCCGCCGCTTTGGGGCGGGGGGGCGAGAGACCCAGTACTTC	CARRFGAGGRETQYF
TRBD1	medium-sized	TRBV28	TRBJ2-6	TGTGCCAGCAGTTGGGGGGACAGGGGGCGGTCTGGGGCCAACGTCCTGACTTTC	CASSWGDRGRSGANVLTF
TRBD1	medium-sized	TRBV5-1	TRBJ1-3	TGCGCCAGCAGCCCGCAAACAGGGGCCTCTGGAAACACCATATATTTT	CASSPQTGASGNTIYF
TRBD2	few	TRBV6-4	TRBJ2-3	TGTGCCAGCAGTGACACTAGCGGGGGGGCAGATACGCAGTATTTT	CASSDTSGGADTQYF
TRBD1	-	TRBV7-3	TRBJ1-4	TGTGCCAGCAGCTTACTCGGGACAGCAACTAATGAAAAACTGTTTTTT	CASSLLGTATNEKLFF
TRBD2	large	TRBV6-1	TRBJ2-1	TGTGCCAGCAGTGAAACGGCTAGCGGGAGCAATGAGCAGTTCTTC	CASSETASGSNEQFF
TRBD1	few	TRBV10-2	TRBJ2-3	TGCGCCAGCTTCCAGGGGACAGGGCGCACAGATACGCAGTATTTT	CASFQGTGRTDTQYF
TRBD2	-	TRBV6-5	TRBJ2-7	TGTGCCTCCCACAGCGGGGGGCCTACAACCTACGAGCAGTACTTC	CASHSGGPTTYEQYF
-	-	TRBV7-9	TRBJ1-6	TGTGCCAGCAGCTTAGCTGGGGAGCTCTATAATTCACCCCTCCACTTT	CASSLAGELYNSPLHF
TRBD1	few	TRBV11-3	TRBJ2-2	TGTGCCAGCAGCCCACAACACCGGACAGGCGGGGAGCTGTTTTTT	CASSPQHRTGGELFF
TRBD2	-	TRBV7-2	TRBJ2-4	TGTGCCAGCAGCCCCGGGATAGCGGGGGGGCCACTGGACTTC	CASSPGIAGGPLDF
-	-	TRBV14	TRBJ1-6	TGTGCCAGCAGCCAAGACTCCGCCGGGACGGGTTCACCCCTCCACTTT	CASSQDSAGTGSPLHF
-	-	TRBV6-1	TRBJ1-4	TGTGCCAGCAGGGGGTTTAATGAAAAACTGTTTTTT	CASRGFNEKLFF
TRBD2	medium-sized	TRBV11-2	TRBJ2-5	TGTGCCAGCAGCGGACTAGCGGGTGGACGGACCCAGTACTTC	CASSGLAGGRTQYF
TRBD1	-	TRBV30	TRBJ1-6	TGTGCCTGGAGTACCTACACAGGGGGTAATTCACCCCTCCACTTT	CAWSTYTGGNSPLHF
TRBD2	-	TRBV6-4	TRBJ2-3	TGTGCCAGCAGTGACTCGACTAGCCCCACAGATACGCAGTATTTT	CASSDSTSPTDTQYF
-	large	TRBV16	TRBJ1-5	TGTGCCAGCAGCCAATCGGGGGCTAGCAATCAGCCCCAGCATTTT	CASSQSGASNQPQHF
-	few	TRBV18	TRBJ1-2	TGTGCCAGCTCACCATCGGCGCAGGCGAATGGCTACACCTTC	CASSPSAQANGYTF
TRBD1	-	TRBV7-4	TRBJ2-2	TGTGCCAGCAGCCCACAACACCGGACAGGCGGGGAGCTGTTTTTT	CASSPQHRTGGELFF
TRBD1	-	TRBV9	TRBJ2-7	TGTGCCAGCAGCGTACCTCCCGGGGGACAGGGGGGCCACGAGCAGTACTTC	CASSVPPGGQGGHEQYF
-	-	TRBV6-6	TRBJ1-1	TGCGCCAGCAGTGAGTCGGTTAGCAGGGCCACCGAAGCTTTCTTT	CASSESVSRATEAFF
TRBD1	-	TRBV28	TRBJ2-6	TGTGCCAGCAGTTGGGGGGGACAGGGGGCGGTCTGGGCCAACGTCCTGACTTTC	CASSWGGQGAVWANVLTF
-	medium-sized	TRBV7-2	TRBJ1-1	TGTGCCAGCAGCCTAGCATCCCCCTATACGAACACTGAAGCTTTCTTT	CASSLASPYTNTEAFF
TRBD1	-	TRBV11-2	TRBJ1-2	TGTGCCAGAAGCAGCGGACAGGTCCCTCTCTGGAGAGGCTACACCTTC	CARSSGQVPLWRGYTF
-	large	TRBV5-1	TRBJ1-1	TGCGCCAGCAGCCCCGCCGCAGGGACGAACACTGAAGCTTTCTTT	CASSPAAGTNTEAFF
TRBD1	large	TRBV30	TRBJ1-1	TGTGCCTGGAGTGGTGACAGGGGAGTTGGAACTGAAGCTTTCTTT	CAWSGDRGVGTEAFF
-	-	TRBV6-5	TRBJ1-1	TGTGCCAGCAGGCGCGACACGAGGTTTGAAGCTTTCTTT	CASRRDTRFEAFF
-	few	TRBV6-4	TRBJ1-4	TGTGCCAGCAGGGGGTTTAATGAAAAACTGTTTTTT	CASRGFNEKLFF
TRBD2	-	TRBV5-1	TRBJ2-7	TGCGCCAGCAGCTTCGCTAGCGGGGGGAGGTCCGAGCAGTACTTC	CASSFASGGRSEQYF
-	-	TRBV1	TRBJ1-2	TGCACCAGCAGTAGAGGAAGTGTGCGAAAGACCTATGGCTACACCTTC	CTSSRGSVRKTYGYTF
TRBD2	-	TRBV28	TRBJ2-5	TGTGCCAGCAGCTTTGGGGCGGGGGGGCGAGAGACCCAGTACTTC	CASSFGAGGRETQYF
TRBD1	-	TRBV7-4	TRBJ1-2	TGTGCCAGCAGCTGGACAGGGGGCCGTAATGGCTACACCTTC	CASSWTGGRNGYTF
-	medium-sized	TRBV29-1	TRBJ1-4	TGCAGCGTTGGAGAGGGCCCGGAAAAACTGTTTTTT	CSVGEGPEKLFF
-	-	TRBV5-3	TRBJ1-6	TGTGCCAGCGGGGAACGGGTTCGGAATTCACCCCTCCACTTT	CASGERVRNSPLHF
TRBD1	-	TRBV7-2	TRBJ2-2	TGTGCCAGCAGCCCACAACACCGGACAGGCGGGGAGCTGTTTTTT	CASSPQHRTGGELFF
TRBD1	large	TRBV30	TRBJ2-5	TGTGCCTGGACCATCCCCGGGACAGGACTATCAAGAGTGACCCAGTACTTC	CAWTIPGTGLSRVTQYF
TRBD2	medium-sized	TRBV4-1	TRBJ2-2	TGCGCCAGCAGCCAAGGAGGGGAGGGCGGGGAGCTGTTTTTT	CASSQGGEGGELFF
-	-	TRBV11-2	TRBJ1-1	TGTGCCAGCAGCTTAGAAGGCACACGGGGCACTGAAGCTTTCTTT	CASSLEGTRGTEAFF
-	-	TRBV6-5	TRBJ2-7	TGTGCCAGCAGTAGGGTCCCCCCCCGAACGCGGGAGCAGTACTTC	CASSRVPPRTREQYF
-	-	TRBV2	TRBJ2-1	TGTGCCCGGGGTAATAGGGTGGAGCACAATGAGCAGTTCTTC	CARGNRVEHNEQFF
-	-	TRBV5-1	TRBJ1-1	TGCGCCAGCAGCTACTCAGGGGCCGTGAACACTGAAGCTTTCTTT	CASSYSGAVNTEAFF
-	-	TRBV4-1	TRBJ1-1	TGCGCCAGCACCTCTGAGGGCGGCACTGAAGCTTTCTTT	CASTSEGGTEAFF
TRBD1	few	TRBV6-8	TRBJ1-5	TGTGCCAGCACCCCTACCCCGACAGGGCGCGGCTATCAGCCCCAGCATTTT	CASTPTPTGRGYQPQHF
-	-	TRBV13	TRBJ1-5	TGTGCCAGCAGCTTACGAAGCAATCAGCCCCAGCATTTT	CASSLRSNQPQHF
TRBD1	large	TRBV4-1	TRBJ2-3	TGCGCCAGCAGCCAAGACCCCCACCGGGACAGGGGCACAGATACGCAGTATTTT	CASSQDPHRDRGTDTQYF
-	large	TRBV30	TRBJ1-3	TGTGCCTGGAGTGTAGGGCAGGGGAGGTCCGGAAACACCATATATTTT	CAWSVGQGRSGNTIYF
TRBD1	-	TRBV18	TRBJ2-4	TGTGCCAGCTCATTATCGGGACAGGGGAGCATTCAGTACTTC	CASSLSGQGSIQYF